Listed here are 8 T cell receptor beta chains from one sample, sequenced in a study of beta chain features in type 1 diabetes. Study-wide results and limits: Across all four CD4+ subsets, people with type 1 diabetes showed modestly shorter TCRB CDR3s.

For these receptors, no antigen is known. Sequencing targeted expressed TCRB transcripts, as all isolated RNA had been reverse transcribed. Measured with immunoSEQ multiplex PCR; TCRdb has only the in-frame clones, and not every one. In the table there are about 47,000 clones, roughly 40% of which are singletons. The sample consisted of stem cell memory CD4+ T cells from blood. The source is a man aged 25-45 years with type 1 diabetes.

The rearrangement uses TRBV10-3 and TRBJ2-7; D is possibly TRBD1 (6 bases). V was pared by 6 bases and J by 3 bases, with 12 bases between. The CDR3 runs 13 residues. From germline, CDR1 is ENHRY and CDR2 SYGVKD. The CDR3 nucleotides are TGTGCCATCAGCCTAGACAGGCTCTACGAGCAGTACTTC. As protein: CAISLDRLYEQYF.

V usage is TRBV7-9 and J usage is TRBJ1-3; D not certain. This CDR3 comprises 14 residues. Looked up from germline, CDR1 is SEHNR and CDR2 is FQNEAQ (reference sequence). With 7 bases removed from V and 0 bases from J, the gap between germline ends came to 10 bases. Written as DNA, the CDR3 is TGTGCCAGCACCCAGGTTCTCTCTGGAAACACCATATATTTT. As protein: CASTQVLSGNTIYF.

The V and J genes are TRBV7-3 and TRBJ2-1; D is unresolved. V lost 5 bases, J lost 12 bases, and 17 bases lay in between. The CDR3 consists of 13 residues. CDR1 is SGHTA, CDR2 FQGTGA, per germline. The CDR3 protein is CASSPSDGARQFF. CDR3 nucleotides: TGTGCCAGCAGCCCCTCCGACGGAGCCCGGCAGTTCTTC. Full variable domain (remainder filled in from reference TRBV7-3 and TRBJ2-1): GAGVSQTPSNKVTEKGKYVELRCDPISGHTALYWYRQSLGQGPEFLIYFQGTGAADDSGLPNDRFFAVRPEGSVSTLKIQRTERGDSAVYLCASSPSDGARQFFGPGTRLTVL.

V usage is TRBV6-6 and J usage is TRBJ2-2; 9 positions match TRBD2. Germline V gene sequence: CDR1 MNHNY, CDR2 SVGAGI (reference sequence). V gave up 2 bases and J gave up 7 bases; unmatched junction bases: 5. This CDR3 spans 15 amino acids. CDR3 sequence reads: CASSYEGLAGGELFF. The CDR3 DNA is TGTGCCAGCAGTTACGAGGGACTAGCAGGCGGGGAGCTGTTTTTT.

The V gene is TRBV18, the J gene TRBJ2-7; D possibly corresponds to TRBD1 (5 bases). The V and J ends lost 2 bases and 3 bases respectively, with 14 bases between them. CDR1 and CDR2 from the germline V gene are KGHSH and LQKENI. This CDR3 has 15 amino acids. CDR3 amino acids: CASSPVGTGNYEQYF. The CDR3 region has the DNA TGTGCCAGCTCACCAGTTGGCACAGGAAACTACGAGCAGTACTTC.

This clone was picked up a small number of times. The chain joins TRBV18 to TRBJ2-1; 7 positions match TRBD2. Trimming cost V 2 bases and J 2 bases; bases outside gene matches: 12. Germline V gene data show CDR1 as KGHSH and CDR2 as LQKENI. The CDR3 runs 18 residues. CDR3 in amino acids: CASSPAPFGLGTYNEQFF. Written as DNA, the CDR3 is TGTGCCAGCTCACCAGCCCCCTTTGGACTAGGAACCTACAATGAGCAGTTCTTC.

This clone turned up a few times. The V call is TRBV14, the J call TRBJ2-1, with D tentatively TRBD2 (6 bases). The germline CDR1 and CDR2 sequences are SGHDN and FVKESK. V dropped 2 bases and J dropped 8 bases, with 16 bases sitting between them. This CDR3 region has 15 residues. The CDR3 DNA sequence: TGTGCCAGCAGCCAATGGACTGGTCCTAGCGATGAGCAGTTCTTC. Its protein product is CASSQWTGPSDEQFF.

This clone appeared a few times. The chain carries TRBV5-1 and TRBJ1-2, with 7 bases fitting TRBD1. The V segment lost 4 bases and the J segment 8 bases; nucleotides outside the gene matches: 11. Germline CDR1 and CDR2: SGHRS and YFSETQ. The CDR3 runs to 14 residues. This chain's CDR3 is CASSQRPTGPGYTF. CDR3 nucleotides: TGCGCCAGCAGCCAACGACCGACAGGGCCGGGCTACACCTTC.